The rows below give T cell receptor beta chains drawn from one sample of a study of blood T cell repertoires in COVID-19. Measured with immunoSEQ multiplex PCR; TCRdb has only the in-frame clones, and not every one. The table has 120,000 to 150,000 clones, more than 70% seen once. Sequenced: peripheral blood. Receptor source: a man aged 55 to 70 with active or convalescent COVID-19. Both conserved end residues are part of each CDR3. Each record gives: J gene, clone size, D gene, V gene, CDR3 DNA, CDR3 protein. A D gene is named only where the DNA matches it firmly. Some rows mark clone size as missing; the rest say once, few, many or name a class of expanded clone.

J gene: TRBJ2-2
clone size: -
D gene: -
V gene: TRBV6-5
CDR3 DNA: TGTGCCAGCCGCCGCGGGGTAACCGGGGAGCTGTTTTTT
CDR3 protein: CASRRGVTGELFF

J gene: TRBJ2-5
clone size: -
D gene: TRBD2
V gene: TRBV7-2
CDR3 DNA: TGTGCCAGCAGCCCAGGGACTAGCGGGAGCGGAGAGACCCAGTACTTC
CDR3 protein: CASSPGTSGSGETQYF

J gene: TRBJ1-1
clone size: -
D gene: -
V gene: TRBV3-1/TRBV3-2
CDR3 DNA: TGTGCCAGCGGAGGAGGAACACCTGAAGCTTTCTTT
CDR3 protein: CASGGGTPEAFF

J gene: TRBJ1-5
clone size: few
D gene: -
V gene: TRBV19
CDR3 DNA: TGTGCCAGTACGAGGACAGCGAATCAGCCCCAGCATTTT
CDR3 protein: CASTRTANQPQHF

J gene: TRBJ1-5
clone size: -
D gene: TRBD1
V gene: TRBV7-2
CDR3 DNA: TGTGCCAGCAGCTTATCAGGGGGCCAAAATCAGCCCCAGCATTTT
CDR3 protein: CASSLSGGQNQPQHF

J gene: TRBJ2-7
clone size: -
D gene: TRBD2
V gene: TRBV4-3
CDR3 DNA: TGCGCCAGCAGCCAAGCGGGGGGTCGGTACGAGCAGTACTTC
CDR3 protein: CASSQAGGRYEQYF

J gene: TRBJ2-1
clone size: once
D gene: -
V gene: TRBV5-1
CDR3 DNA: TGCGCCAGCAGCTTGAGCAATTACAATGAGCAGTTCTTC
CDR3 protein: CASSLSNYNEQFF

J gene: TRBJ2-2
clone size: -
D gene: TRBD2
V gene: TRBV5-1
CDR3 DNA: TGCGCCAGCAGCTTGGACGCGGGAGGGGTCACCGGGGAGCTGTTTTTT
CDR3 protein: CASSLDAGGVTGELFF

J gene: TRBJ2-3
clone size: -
D gene: TRBD1
V gene: TRBV7-3
CDR3 DNA: TGTGCCAGCAGCGCCGGGGGACAGGGGGACCCAGATACGCAGTATTTT
CDR3 protein: CASSAGGQGDPDTQYF

J gene: TRBJ2-1
clone size: once
D gene: -
V gene: TRBV11-1
CDR3 DNA: TGTGCCAGCAGCTCCCCCGGGGGTAGATATGAGCAGTTCTTC
CDR3 protein: CASSSPGGRYEQFF

J gene: TRBJ2-2
clone size: -
D gene: -
V gene: TRBV28
CDR3 DNA: TGTGCCAGCAGTTTACTAGGGACACAGAACACCGGGGAGCTGTTTTTT
CDR3 protein: CASSLLGTQNTGELFF

J gene: TRBJ1-5
clone size: -
D gene: TRBD1
V gene: TRBV5-6
CDR3 DNA: TGTGCCAGCGGGACAGTTGCCAGCAATCAGCCCCAGCATTTT
CDR3 protein: CASGTVASNQPQHF

J gene: TRBJ2-2
clone size: -
D gene: -
V gene: TRBV5-4
CDR3 DNA: TGTGCCAGCAGCTTGATCCAGAACACCGGGGAGCTGTTTTTT
CDR3 protein: CASSLIQNTGELFF

J gene: TRBJ2-7
clone size: -
D gene: -
V gene: TRBV27
CDR3 DNA: TGTGCCAGCAGTTTTGTAGACTCCTACGAGCAGTACTTC
CDR3 protein: CASSFVDSYEQYF

J gene: TRBJ2-7
clone size: -
D gene: -
V gene: TRBV4-3
CDR3 DNA: TGCGCCAGCAGCCAAGAAAAGGGAAGCGGATACGAGCAGTACTTC
CDR3 protein: CASSQEKGSGYEQYF

J gene: TRBJ1-4
clone size: -
D gene: -
V gene: TRBV4-2
CDR3 DNA: TGTGCCAGCAGCCAAGATCTTGGGCAGGGTGGTGGAAAACTGTTTTTT
CDR3 protein: CASSQDLGQGGGKLFF

J gene: TRBJ2-1
clone size: -
D gene: TRBD2
V gene: TRBV28
CDR3 DNA: TGTGCCAGCAGTTTATCTGCAGGGCGGGGGGAGCAGTTCTTC
CDR3 protein: CASSLSAGRGEQFF

J gene: TRBJ2-7
clone size: -
D gene: TRBD2
V gene: TRBV28
CDR3 DNA: TGTGCCAGCCTAGCGGGGCCCTACGAGCAGTACTTC
CDR3 protein: CASLAGPYEQYF

J gene: TRBJ1-4
clone size: -
D gene: -
V gene: TRBV5-8
CDR3 DNA: TGTGCCAGCAGCTTGGAGGCCAGGTCTAATGAAAAACTGTTTTTT
CDR3 protein: CASSLEARSNEKLFF

J gene: TRBJ2-1
clone size: once
D gene: TRBD2
V gene: TRBV7-3
CDR3 DNA: TGTGCCAGCAGTTTGGATGGGACTAGGGCATACAATGAGCAGTTCTTC
CDR3 protein: CASSLDGTRAYNEQFF

J gene: TRBJ2-1
clone size: -
D gene: TRBD2
V gene: TRBV27
CDR3 DNA: TGTGCCAGCAGTTTAGGGACTAGCGGGAGTAATGAGCAGTTCTTC
CDR3 protein: CASSLGTSGSNEQFF

J gene: TRBJ2-1
clone size: -
D gene: TRBD1
V gene: TRBV7-3
CDR3 DNA: TGTGCCAGCAGCTTACGGACAGGGGATGAGCAGTTCTTC
CDR3 protein: CASSLRTGDEQFF

J gene: TRBJ2-5
clone size: -
D gene: TRBD1
V gene: TRBV24-1
CDR3 DNA: TGTGCCACCAGTGATTTCCAGGGGGCGGGGGAGACCCAGTACTTC
CDR3 protein: CATSDFQGAGETQYF

J gene: TRBJ1-1
clone size: few
D gene: -
V gene: TRBV7-2
CDR3 DNA: TGTGCCAGCAGCTTATACAACATGAACACTGAAGCTTTCTTT
CDR3 protein: CASSLYNMNTEAFF

J gene: TRBJ2-3
clone size: -
D gene: TRBD2
V gene: TRBV7-3
CDR3 DNA: TGTGCCAGCAGCTCACTACCGGGAGGGCTGCAAACAGATACGCAGTATTTT
CDR3 protein: CASSSLPGGLQTDTQYF

J gene: TRBJ2-2
clone size: -
D gene: TRBD2
V gene: TRBV4-2
CDR3 DNA: TGTGCCAGCAGTAGCGGGGTCGCGAACACCGGGGAGCTGTTTTTT
CDR3 protein: CASSSGVANTGELFF

J gene: TRBJ1-1
clone size: -
D gene: TRBD1
V gene: TRBV27
CDR3 DNA: TGTGCCAGCAGTTTGTGGGGGGATGACAGGGGGCAAGCTTTCTTT
CDR3 protein: CASSLWGDDRGQAFF

J gene: TRBJ1-5
clone size: once
D gene: -
V gene: TRBV18
CDR3 DNA: TGTGCCAGCTCACCACAAAGACAGAGCAATCAGCCCCAGCATTTT
CDR3 protein: CASSPQRQSNQPQHF

J gene: TRBJ1-1
clone size: -
D gene: TRBD1
V gene: TRBV5-1
CDR3 DNA: TGCGCCAGCAGCTCGCCTGGACAGGGCAAGATCAGCACTGAAGCTTTCTTT
CDR3 protein: CASSSPGQGKISTEAFF

J gene: TRBJ1-3
clone size: -
D gene: TRBD1
V gene: TRBV7-6
CDR3 DNA: TGTGCCAGCAGCGATAATAAGCCTGACAGGGGGCTCTCTGGAAACACCATATATTTT
CDR3 protein: CASSDNKPDRGLSGNTIYF

J gene: TRBJ1-1
clone size: -
D gene: -
V gene: TRBV7-2
CDR3 DNA: TGTGCCAGCAGCTTAGGGGGGGGGACTGAAGCTTTCTTT
CDR3 protein: CASSLGGGTEAFF

J gene: TRBJ2-7
clone size: -
D gene: TRBD1
V gene: TRBV20-1
CDR3 DNA: TGCAGTGCTAGTACGGGGACAGGGGGCAGGGAGCGGTACTTC
CDR3 protein: CSASTGTGGRERYF

J gene: TRBJ1-2
clone size: -
D gene: -
V gene: TRBV3-1/TRBV3-2
CDR3 DNA: TGTGCCAGCAGCCCGAGACACGGCTATGGCTACACCTTC
CDR3 protein: CASSPRHGYGYTF

J gene: TRBJ1-1
clone size: -
D gene: -
V gene: TRBV7-2
CDR3 DNA: TGTGCCAGCAGCTTACCCTGGCCCACTGAAGCTTTCTTT
CDR3 protein: CASSLPWPTEAFF